A selection of T cell receptor beta chains follows, all from one sample in a study of response to subunit inactivated influenza vaccine. From the RT-PCR reads, TCRdb called clonotypes with MiXCR, one entry per CDR3 protein. This repertoire shows 500,000 or so distinct CDR3 sequences, 16% found once; its top ten account for 3% to 3.5%. Sample: CD4+ T cells sorted from PBMCs, taken about 24 months after vaccination. The receptors were sampled from a man aged 50 to 69 who received an inactivated influenza vaccine. CDR3s include the opening cysteine and the closing phenylalanine or tryptophan. A D gene is named only where the DNA matches it firmly. For some rows the clone size is stated as once, few or many, or as a class when expanded; others skip it.

j_gene,abundance,v_gene,d_gene,CDR3aa,CDR3nt
TRBJ2-1,few,TRBV4-3,TRBD1,CASSSSPGQAYNEQFF,TGCGCCAGCAGCTCGTCTCCGGGACAGGCATACAATGAGCAGTTCTTC
TRBJ1-2,few,TRBV14,-,CASSQEWGANYGYTF,TGTGCCAGCAGCCAAGAGTGGGGAGCGAACTATGGCTACACCTTC
TRBJ1-2,few,TRBV20-1,-,CSGEGGNYGYTF,TGCAGTGGGGAGGGGGGGAACTATGGCTACACCTTC
TRBJ2-7,few,TRBV9,TRBD2,CASSVMAGGYEQYF,TGTGCCAGCAGCGTAATGGCGGGGGGCTACGAGCAGTACTTC
TRBJ2-1,-,TRBV5-1,TRBD2,CASSLTPTSAAYNEQFF,TGCGCCAGCAGCCTGACACCGACTAGCGCGGCCTACAATGAGCAGTTCTTC
TRBJ2-6,-,TRBV12-3/TRBV12-4,-,CASSHTGTGANVLTF,TGTGCCAGCAGTCATACAGGGACTGGGGCCAACGTCCTGACTTTC
TRBJ1-1,-,TRBV20-1,-,CSARVILMNTEAFF,TGCAGTGCTAGAGTGATACTTATGAACACTGAAGCTTTCTTT
TRBJ2-3,-,TRBV29-1,TRBD2,CSAETSGRPDTQYF,TGCAGCGCCGAGACTAGCGGGAGACCAGATACGCAGTATTTT
TRBJ1-6,few,TRBV4-3,TRBD1,CASSPTATDRDGQSPLHF,TGCGCCAGCAGCCCAACAGCGACGGACAGGGACGGTCAGTCACCCCTCCACTTT
TRBJ2-1,-,TRBV28,-,CASSARANSYYEQFF,TGTGCCAGCAGTGCCCGGGCTAACTCATACTATGAGCAGTTCTTC
TRBJ1-1,-,TRBV28,-,CASAMGGTEAFF,TGTGCCAGCGCTATGGGGGGGACTGAAGCTTTCTTT
TRBJ1-3,-,TRBV3-1,-,CASSQASIPSGNTIYF,TGTGCCAGCAGCCAAGCCAGCATCCCTTCTGGAAACACCATATATTTT
TRBJ2-7,-,TRBV28,-,CASFGRSLIHEQYF,TGTGCCAGCTTTGGGAGATCACTAATCCACGAGCAGTACTTC
TRBJ2-5,few,TRBV7-2,-,CASSSVGKEETQYF,TGTGCCAGCAGCTCGGTCGGAAAGGAAGAGACCCAGTACTTC
TRBJ1-5,many,TRBV12-3/TRBV12-4,-,CASSLGGLQPQHF,TGTGCCAGCAGTTTGGGGGGGCTTCAGCCCCAGCATTTT
TRBJ1-2,-,TRBV7-2,-,CASSLAEYYGYTF,TGTGCCAGCAGCTTAGCGGAGTACTATGGCTACACCTTC
TRBJ1-5,-,TRBV5-1,-,CASSLGHKDQPQHF,TGCGCCAGCAGCTTGGGGCATAAGGATCAGCCCCAGCATTTT
TRBJ2-1,-,TRBV27,TRBD2,CASSLSYRASGSDEQFF,TGTGCCAGCAGTTTATCTTACAGGGCTAGCGGGAGCGATGAGCAGTTCTTC
TRBJ2-5,-,TRBV4-1,-,CASSQDGSAGIETQYF,TGCGCCAGCAGCCAAGATGGTAGTGCAGGGATCGAGACCCAGTACTTC
TRBJ2-7,-,TRBV20-1,TRBD2,CSARVAGYSYEQYF,TGCAGTGCTAGAGTAGCGGGCTACTCCTACGAGCAGTACTTC
TRBJ2-7,few,TRBV10-2,-,CASSAGPPVSEQYF,TGCGCCAGCAGCGCCGGGCCCCCCGTCTCCGAGCAGTACTTC
TRBJ2-1,-,TRBV3-1,TRBD2,CASSRLAGGSDEQFF,TGTGCCAGCAGCCGACTAGCGGGAGGTAGCGATGAGCAGTTCTTC
TRBJ2-1,many,TRBV4-3,-,CASSLYSEQFF,TGCGCCAGCAGCCTTTATAGTGAGCAGTTCTTC
TRBJ1-1,-,TRBV5-5,-,CASSAIWGTEAFF,TGTGCCAGCAGCGCCATATGGGGCACTGAAGCTTTCTTT
TRBJ1-1,-,TRBV5-5,-,CASSLRGSGTEAFF,TGTGCCAGCAGCCTCAGGGGAAGTGGCACTGAAGCTTTCTTT
TRBJ1-1,few,TRBV24-1,TRBD1,CATSERTGVEAFF,TGTGCCACCAGTGAGCGGACAGGGGTGGAAGCTTTCTTT
TRBJ1-4,-,TRBV7-9,-,CASSLDQTVMRLFF,TGTGCCAGCAGCTTAGATCAGACAGTCATGCGTCTGTTTTTT
TRBJ2-1,-,TRBV4-1,-,CATRENSYNEQFF,TGCGCCACCAGGGAGAACTCCTACAATGAGCAGTTCTTC
TRBJ2-5,many,TRBV20-1,TRBD2,CSAVGLAGGPFQETQYF,TGCAGTGCTGTGGGACTAGCGGGGGGTCCGTTTCAAGAGACCCAGTACTTC
TRBJ2-1,many,TRBV4-2,-,CASSRGGSYNEQFF,TGTGCCAGCAGCCGGGGAGGATCCTACAATGAGCAGTTCTTC
TRBJ1-1,few,TRBV20-1,-,CSATDGVNTEAFF,TGCAGTGCCACAGACGGAGTGAACACTGAAGCTTTCTTT
TRBJ2-3,few,TRBV4-2,TRBD2,CASSQVLNTETSGRYTQYF,TGTGCCAGCAGCCAAGTTTTAAATACTGAGACTAGCGGGAGGTATACGCAGTATTTT
TRBJ2-1,-,TRBV7-2,-,CASSLGGFLEQFF,TGTGCCAGCAGTTTAGGGGGGTTCCTTGAGCAGTTCTTC
TRBJ2-1,-,TRBV20-1,TRBD2,CSARDGQRGYNEQFF,TGCAGTGCTAGAGATGGCCAGCGGGGCTACAATGAGCAGTTCTTC
TRBJ2-3,many,TRBV11-2,-,CASSFKGQTDTQYF,TGTGCCAGCAGCTTTAAAGGACAGACAGATACGCAGTATTTT
TRBJ2-7,few,TRBV7-2,TRBD2,CASSLYQTSGSSYEQYF,TGTGCCAGCAGCTTATACCAGACTAGCGGGAGCTCCTACGAGCAGTACTTC
TRBJ2-3,few,TRBV7-9,-,CASSLGRYSTDTQYF,TGTGCCAGCAGCTTAGGCAGGTATAGCACAGATACGCAGTATTTT
TRBJ1-1,few,TRBV10-3,TRBD1,CAISDDRGNTEAFF,TGTGCCATCAGTGACGACAGGGGGAACACTGAAGCTTTCTTT
TRBJ1-2,-,TRBV7-9,TRBD1,CASSRGQGRGYTF,TGTGCCAGCAGTCGAGGACAGGGAAGGGGCTACACCTTC
TRBJ2-3,few,TRBV10-3,TRBD2,CAISATRLASTDTQYF,TGTGCCATCAGTGCTACCCGACTAGCGTCCACAGATACGCAGTATTTT
TRBJ2-5,-,TRBV2,TRBD2,CASSEELAGYQETQYF,TGTGCCAGCAGTGAAGAACTAGCGGGGTACCAAGAGACCCAGTACTTC
TRBJ2-3,-,TRBV7-3,-,CASSLSSQRSNTQYF,TGTGCCAGCAGCTTAAGTAGCCAGCGGAGTAATACGCAGTATTTT
TRBJ1-5,once,TRBV19,-,CASSQQDSNQPQHF,TGTGCCAGTAGCCAACAGGATAGCAATCAGCCCCAGCATTTT
TRBJ2-3,-,TRBV29-1,-,CSVAVRGNTDTQYF,TGCAGCGTGGCTGTTCGGGGAAACACAGATACGCAGTATTTT
TRBJ1-1,-,TRBV6-1,-,CASSEFALMNTEAFF,TGTGCCAGCAGTGAATTCGCACTTATGAACACTGAAGCTTTCTTT
TRBJ2-2,few,TRBV5-1,TRBD1,CASSYPPGQGAGGELFF,TGCGCCAGCAGCTACCCACCGGGACAGGGGGCTGGCGGGGAGCTGTTTTTT
TRBJ2-7,-,TRBV28,-,CASREYGTINEQYF,TGTGCCAGCAGGGAATACGGGACAATCAACGAGCAGTACTTC
TRBJ2-3,few,TRBV10-3,TRBD2,CAISGLAGYTDTQYF,TGTGCCATCAGTGGGCTAGCGGGTTACACAGATACGCAGTATTTT
TRBJ1-5,-,TRBV4-3,-,CASSPKASNQPQHF,TGCGCCAGCAGTCCCAAAGCCAGCAATCAGCCCCAGCATTTT
TRBJ2-6,-,TRBV7-2,TRBD2,CASSLAFPRGSGANVLTF,TGTGCCAGCAGCTTAGCCTTTCCGCGGGGGTCTGGGGCCAACGTCCTGACTTTC
TRBJ1-1,-,TRBV4-1,-,CASSQDVGTEAFF,TGCGCCAGCAGCCAAGACGTGGGCACTGAAGCTTTCTTT
TRBJ2-7,few,TRBV7-2,TRBD2,CASSLLGSGGLSYEQYF,TGTGCCAGCAGCCTGCTGGGTAGCGGGGGGCTCTCCTACGAGCAGTACTTC
TRBJ2-7,few,TRBV5-6,TRBD2,CASSLYRGGRWYEQYF,TGTGCCAGCAGCTTATACCGGGGGGGCAGGTGGTACGAGCAGTACTTC
TRBJ2-7,-,TRBV28,-,CASSNVIEQYF,TGTGCCAGCAGTAACGTCATAGAGCAGTACTTC
TRBJ2-5,-,TRBV7-3,-,CASSSGLKETQYF,TGTGCCAGCAGCTCCGGACTAAAAGAGACCCAGTACTTC
TRBJ2-1,few,TRBV5-1,TRBD1,CASSLWGQGGEQFF,TGCGCCAGCAGCTTGTGGGGACAGGGAGGTGAGCAGTTCTTC
TRBJ2-7,few,TRBV7-2,-,CASSAIGGGQVRYEQYF,TGTGCCAGCAGCGCCATCGGGGGAGGACAGGTACGCTACGAGCAGTACTTC